The clone carrying this TCR beta chain was seen at least ten times. Its antigen is still unknown. The data are from a study of CD8 T cells in ankylosing spondylitis. Whole-study findings and limits: It appeared that ankylosing spondylitis blood was characterized by a TCR beta motif of several highly homologous variants.

TCRdb analysed the 5' RACE reads with MiXCR anew, one entry per CDR3 protein. Here the sample spans roughly 200,000 distinct CDR3 sequences, 9.5% to 15% being singletons. CDR3 size: 15 residues. Trimming took 6 bases from V and 2 from J, leaving 16 bases between them. The J gene is TRBJ1-1, the V gene TRBV12-3 or TRBV12-4; no clear D gene. Sequenced material: blood, either unsorted or a sorted T cell fraction (not recorded which). The clonotype was recovered from a male donor with ankylosing spondylitis or in good health (not recorded which). The CDR3 nucleotides read TGTGCCAGCAGCGGACCAGAGTCGACAAACACTGAAGCTTTCTTT. Its protein is CASSGPESTNTEAFF.